Reported below is one TCR beta chain. No antigen is known for it. Nothing much larger sits one base from this clone, and base qualities are not available. Each collaborating institution followed its own protocols to collect whole blood in K2EDTA tubes. For TCRbeta analysis, collaborators shipped samples in one of three forms: frozen whole blood, isolated PBMCs, or DNA extracted from either of those sample types. The entry originates in a study of blood T cell repertoires in COVID-19 (dated by TCRdb to between 2020 and 2021). The study in broad terms: Samples covering the acute and convalescent phases of COVID-19 were provided by collaborators in the United States, Italy and Spain. Nearly every sample came with metadata listing a de-identified subject ID, COVID-19 status, age in years and sex. Where HLA class I and class II types were available, the types were taken from metadata supplied by the sample provider, not from assay-based typing. Subjects who had been exposed to COVID-19, were actively infected with it, or had recovered from it provided the deeply sampled blood TCRbeta repertoires that made up the dataset. The repertoires were made available in a free public database intended to serve as a resource for research on the immune response to SARS-CoV-2. The samples were drawn from two sources: the first 160 participants of the ongoing ImmuneRACE study, and fewer than 1,500 subjects contributed by 6 global collaborators. The material from the prospective study consisted of cDNA or gDNA derived from T cells, B-cell-depleted T cells, or PBMCs. Findings and caveats that apply to the study as a whole: The quantity of clinical and demographic metadata differed by source and by participant and was supplied without curation.

TCRbeta CDR3 regions were amplified from genomic DNA using the immunoSEQ Assay, a bias-controlled multiplex PCR. Regarding the original processing steps: Nucleated cell counts per sample were estimated from amplification of reference gene primers within the assay. To quantify the absolute abundance of each unique TCRbeta CDR3 rearrangement, sequence reads were collapsed and filtered. For each sample, productive Simpson clonality was calculated as the square root of Simpson's diversity index across productive rearrangements. TCRdb limited this immuneACCESS table to in-frame rearrangements with V and J called. A share of clones is missing; checked studies link under half to unresolved V genes, and the rest is unexplained. V and J calls and clone size come straight from that table; D and trimming were deduced from the DNA. The sample profile shows more than 200,000 clones; less than 90% of them were found once. The ten largest clones add up to around 4% of the sample.

The germline V gene specifies MNHEY as CDR1 and SVGEGT as CDR2. CDR3 length: 14 amino acids, cysteine to phenylalanine. Only the CDR3 DNA stays, 42 bases, in frame from base 1. V is trimmed back by 5 bases and J by 0 bases, and the junction contains 1 base that no gene match accounts for. Sequenced material: peripheral blood. This sequence originates from a man between 60 and 70 years old with acute or convalescent COVID-19. The chain employs TRBV6-2 or TRBV6-3 and TRBJ2-7; TRBD1 aligns with 10 central bases. CDR3 reads: CASSRQGASYEQYF. The nucleotide sequence reads as follows: TGTGCCAGCAGTCGACAGGGGGCCTCCTACGAGCAGTACTTC.